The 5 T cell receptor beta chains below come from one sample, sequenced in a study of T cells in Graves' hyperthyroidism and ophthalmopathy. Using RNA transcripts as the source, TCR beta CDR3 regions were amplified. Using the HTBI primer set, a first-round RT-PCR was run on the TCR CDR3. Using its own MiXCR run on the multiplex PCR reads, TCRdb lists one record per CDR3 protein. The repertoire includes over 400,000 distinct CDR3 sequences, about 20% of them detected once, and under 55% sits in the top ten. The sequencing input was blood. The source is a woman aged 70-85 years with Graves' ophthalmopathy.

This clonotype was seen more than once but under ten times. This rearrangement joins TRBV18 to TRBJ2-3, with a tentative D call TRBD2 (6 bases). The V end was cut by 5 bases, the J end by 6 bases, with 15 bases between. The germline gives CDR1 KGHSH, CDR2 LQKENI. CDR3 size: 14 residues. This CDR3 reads CASSNPGSPDTQYF. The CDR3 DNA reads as TGTGCCAGCTCAAATCCCGGGAGTCCCGATACGCAGTATTTT.

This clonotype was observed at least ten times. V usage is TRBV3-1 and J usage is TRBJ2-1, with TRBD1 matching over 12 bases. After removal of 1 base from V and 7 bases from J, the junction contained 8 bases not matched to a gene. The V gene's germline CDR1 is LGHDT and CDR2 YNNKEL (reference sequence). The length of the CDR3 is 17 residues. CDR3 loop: CASSQGPGQGARNEQFF. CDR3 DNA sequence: TGTGCCAGCAGCCAAGGTCCGGGACAGGGGGCCAGGAATGAGCAGTTCTTC.

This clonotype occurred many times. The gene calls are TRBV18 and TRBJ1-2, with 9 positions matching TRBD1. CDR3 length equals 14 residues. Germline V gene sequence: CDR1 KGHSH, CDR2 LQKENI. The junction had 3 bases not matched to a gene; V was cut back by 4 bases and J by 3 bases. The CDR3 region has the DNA TGTGCCAGCTCACGGGGACAGGGCGACTATGGCTACACCTTC. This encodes CASSRGQGDYGYTF.

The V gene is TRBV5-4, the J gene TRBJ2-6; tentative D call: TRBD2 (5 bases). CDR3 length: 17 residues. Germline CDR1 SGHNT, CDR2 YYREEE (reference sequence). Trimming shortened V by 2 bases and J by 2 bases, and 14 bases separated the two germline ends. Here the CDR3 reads CASSLGGERAGANVLTF. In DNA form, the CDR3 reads TGTGCCAGCAGCTTAGGAGGAGAGAGGGCTGGGGCCAACGTCCTGACTTTC.

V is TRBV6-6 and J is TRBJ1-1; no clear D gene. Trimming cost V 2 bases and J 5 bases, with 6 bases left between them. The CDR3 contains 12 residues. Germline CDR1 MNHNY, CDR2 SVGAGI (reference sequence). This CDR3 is CASSYERTEAFF. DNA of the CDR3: TGTGCCAGCAGTTACGAGCGGACTGAAGCTTTCTTT.